This is a list of T cell receptor beta chains from one sample in a study of shared clonotypes between healthy human individuals. TCRdb keeps only in-frame clones here, not all; method: immunoSEQ multiplex PCR. The table has fewer than 3 million clones, less than 95% seen once; the top ten hold 0.3% to 0.4%. Sequencing used naive CD4+ T cells from PBMCs. These receptors were obtained from a young man in good health. Some clones in this sample may be carry-over from other donors' samples. Both conserved end residues are part of each CDR3. D genes are given only for firm matches. Expanded clones get a size class; other rows say once, few or many, or leave the size out.

D	length	size	V	J	CDR3
-	14	-	TRBV7-6	TRBJ2-5	CASSLATLQETQYF
-	13	-	TRBV7-6	TRBJ2-3	CASSLDLTDTQYF
-	12	-	TRBV7-2	TRBJ1-5	CASSLGGQPQHF
-	12	-	TRBV30	TRBJ1-1	CAWSPTNTEAFF
-	13	-	TRBV28	-	CASSSLTVYEQYF
-	14	-	TRBV30	TRBJ2-5	CAWSFRGYQETQYF
TRBD1	15	-	TRBV5-4	TRBJ2-7	CASSLVWQGAYEQYF
-	13	-	TRBV5-1	TRBJ1-3	CASSFGGLDTIYF
-	19	-	TRBV28	TRBJ1-4	CASTAIRGQFTGQNEKLFF
TRBD1	13	-	TRBV28	TRBJ1-6	CASSWDRNSPLHF
-	14	few	TRBV10-3	TRBJ2-7	CAISEETEPYEQYF
-	12	-	TRBV28	TRBJ2-7	CASSLFPREQYF
-	13	-	TRBV5-6	TRBJ1-2	CASTEGRNYGYTF
-	15	once	TRBV7-3	TRBJ2-1	CASSLPGPGSNEQFF
-	14	few	TRBV5-1	TRBJ1-1	CASSPTSGQGEAFF
-	16	-	TRBV28	TRBJ2-2	CASSPRTPKDTGELFF
TRBD2	16	-	TRBV5-4	TRBJ2-1	CASSSNGLAGVVEQFF
-	15	-	TRBV7-2	TRBJ1-4	CASSPQGAGSEKLFF
TRBD1	14	-	TRBV19	TRBJ1-4	CASSPGQGIEKLFF
-	13	-	TRBV2	TRBJ1-5	CASHGDSNQPQHF
TRBD1	15	-	TRBV7-8	TRBJ2-7	CASKRPGQGAGEQYF
-	15	-	TRBV28	TRBJ1-5	CASSAQEVWNQPQHF
TRBD2	17	-	TRBV25-1	TRBJ2-1	CASSDPISGRAGYEQFF
TRBD2	16	-	TRBV7-8	TRBJ2-3	CASSQLGGGRGDTQYF
-	16	-	TRBV19	TRBJ2-5	CASMGRGFTGQETQYF
TRBD2	18	-	TRBV5-4	TRBJ2-1	CASSLGVLAGTTYNEQFF
TRBD2	15	-	TRBV10-1	TRBJ2-1	CASSEGPSGSYEQFF
-	14	-	TRBV7-9	TRBJ2-7	CASSLAAQTYEQYF
TRBD2	17	-	TRBV14	TRBJ2-7	CASSQAPSGRGSYEQYF
-	15	-	TRBV19	TRBJ2-2	CASSAYPGVTGELFF
TRBD1	13	-	TRBV18	TRBJ1-1	CASSQGARTEAFF
-	12	-	TRBV5-3	TRBJ2-3	CARSRVTDTQYF
-	14	-	TRBV2	TRBJ2-6	CASGLSSGANVLTF
TRBD1	17	-	TRBV18	TRBJ2-2	CASSPDRGTRGTGELFF
-	16	once	TRBV5-5	TRBJ1-5	CASSLDLGSGVQPQHF
TRBD1	15	-	TRBV25-1	TRBJ2-5	CASSARQGYQETQYF
TRBD1	14	-	TRBV5-1	TRBJ2-7	CASRRTGSNYEQYF
TRBD2	16	-	TRBV6-6	TRBJ2-5	CASSYPPTSAKETQYF